This T cell receptor (beta chain) was recovered during a study of blood T cell repertoires in COVID-19. As for the study in general: From T cells, B-cell-depleted T cells, or PBMCs came the material, which was cDNA or gDNA.

Only in-frame clones appear in the TCRdb table, and some are missing; sequencing was by immunoSEQ multiplex PCR. In the table there are over 150,000 clones, approximately 85% of which are singletons. Participants, 18 to 89 years old, spanned more than 20 US areas. In Cohort 3, a recovered donor had either two negative PCRs, clearance, or symptom resolution. From germline, CDR1 is GTSNPN and CDR2 SVGIG (reference sequence). This CDR3 is 12 amino acids long. Between the trimmed V and J ends, which lost 3 bases and 8 bases, there was a span of 13 bases. The sample was PBMCs or T cells enriched from blood (not recorded which). The sequence derives from a man aged 40-49 years who had recovered from COVID-19. V gene TRBV30 combines with J gene TRBJ1-2; D remains ambiguous. CDR3 amino acids: CAWSTPSLGYTF. CDR3 coding DNA: TGTGCCTGGAGCACCCCGTCCCTAGGCTACACCTTC. The full variable domain, completed using reference TRBV30 and TRBJ1-2, is SQTIHQWPATLVQPVGSPLSLECTVEGTSNPNLYWYRQAAGRGLQLLFYSVGIGQISSEVPQNLSASRPQDRQFILSSKKLLLSDSGFYLCAWSTPSLGYTFGSGTRLTVV.